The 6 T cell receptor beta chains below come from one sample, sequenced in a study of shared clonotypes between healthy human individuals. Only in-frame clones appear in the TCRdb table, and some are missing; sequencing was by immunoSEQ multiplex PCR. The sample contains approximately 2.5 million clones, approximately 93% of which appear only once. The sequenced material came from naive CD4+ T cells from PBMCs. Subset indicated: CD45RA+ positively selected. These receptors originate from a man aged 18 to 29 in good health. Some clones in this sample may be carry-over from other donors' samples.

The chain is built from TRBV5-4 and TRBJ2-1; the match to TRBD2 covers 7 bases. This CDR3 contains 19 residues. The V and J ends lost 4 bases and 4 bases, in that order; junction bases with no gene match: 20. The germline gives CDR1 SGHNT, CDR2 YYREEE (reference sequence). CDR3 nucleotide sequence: TGTGCCAGCAGCCCGAGACGACCACTCCTAGCGGAGGAATACAATGAGCAGTTCTTC. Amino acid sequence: CASSPRRPLLAEEYNEQFF.

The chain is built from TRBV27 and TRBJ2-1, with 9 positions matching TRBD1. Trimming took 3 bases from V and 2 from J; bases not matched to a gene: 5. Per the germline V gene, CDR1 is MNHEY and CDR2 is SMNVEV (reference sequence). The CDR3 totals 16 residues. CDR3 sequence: CASSFRDRVAYNEQFF. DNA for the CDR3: TGTGCCAGCAGTTTCAGGGACAGGGTTGCCTACAATGAGCAGTTCTTC.

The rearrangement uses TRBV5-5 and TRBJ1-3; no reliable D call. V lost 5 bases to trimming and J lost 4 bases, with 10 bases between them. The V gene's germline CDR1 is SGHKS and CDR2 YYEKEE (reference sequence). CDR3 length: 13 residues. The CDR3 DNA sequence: TGTGCCAGCAGACCAAGGGTCGGAAACACCATATATTTT. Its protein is CASRPRVGNTIYF.

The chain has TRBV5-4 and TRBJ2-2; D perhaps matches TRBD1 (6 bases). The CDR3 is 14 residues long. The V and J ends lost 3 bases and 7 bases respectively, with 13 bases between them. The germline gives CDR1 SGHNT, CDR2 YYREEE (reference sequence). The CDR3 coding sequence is TGTGCCAGCAGCTCCCAAGGGGGTAGCGGGGAGCTGTTTTTT. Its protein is CASSSQGGSGELFF. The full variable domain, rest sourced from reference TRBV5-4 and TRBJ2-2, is ETGVTQSPTHLIKTRGQQVTLRCSSQSGHNTVSWYQQALGQGPQFIFQYYREEENGRGNFPPRFSGLQFPNYSSELNVNALELDDSALYLCASSSQGGSGELFFGEGSRLTVL.

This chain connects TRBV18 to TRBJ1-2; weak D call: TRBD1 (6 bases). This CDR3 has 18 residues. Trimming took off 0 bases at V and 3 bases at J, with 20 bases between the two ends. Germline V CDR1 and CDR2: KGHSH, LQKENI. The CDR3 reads CASSPPGGLHSGDYGYTF. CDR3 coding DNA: TGTGCCAGCTCACCACCGGGGGGACTGCACTCAGGGGACTATGGCTACACCTTC.

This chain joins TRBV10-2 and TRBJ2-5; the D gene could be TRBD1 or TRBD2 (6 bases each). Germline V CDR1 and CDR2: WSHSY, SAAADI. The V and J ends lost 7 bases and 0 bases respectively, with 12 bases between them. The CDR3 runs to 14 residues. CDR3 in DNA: TGCGCCAGCACCGGGGGCAGAGACCAAGAGACCCAGTACTTC. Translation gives CASTGGRDQETQYF.